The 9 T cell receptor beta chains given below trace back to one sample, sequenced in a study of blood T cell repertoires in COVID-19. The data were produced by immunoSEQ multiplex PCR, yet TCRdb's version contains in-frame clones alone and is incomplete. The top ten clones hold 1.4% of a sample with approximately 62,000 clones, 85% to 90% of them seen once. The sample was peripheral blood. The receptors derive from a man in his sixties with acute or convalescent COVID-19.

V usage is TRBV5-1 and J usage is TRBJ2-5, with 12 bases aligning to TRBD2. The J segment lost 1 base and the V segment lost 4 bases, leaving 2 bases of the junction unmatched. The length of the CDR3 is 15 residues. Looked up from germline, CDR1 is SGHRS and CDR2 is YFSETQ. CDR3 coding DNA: TGCGCCAGCAGCCTGGGACTAGCGGGCCAAGAGACCCAGTACTTC. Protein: CASSLGLAGQETQYF.

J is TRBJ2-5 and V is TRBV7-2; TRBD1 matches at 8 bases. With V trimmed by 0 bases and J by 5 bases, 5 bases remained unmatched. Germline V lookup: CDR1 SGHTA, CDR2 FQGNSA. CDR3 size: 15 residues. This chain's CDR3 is CASSLATGVGETQYF. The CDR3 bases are TGTGCCAGCAGCTTAGCGACAGGGGTCGGGGAGACCCAGTACTTC. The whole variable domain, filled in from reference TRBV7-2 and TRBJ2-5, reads GAGVSQSPSNKVTEKGKDVELRCDPISGHTALYWYRQSLGQGLEFLIYFQGNSAPDKSGLPSDRFSAERTGGSVSTLTIQRTQQEDSAVYLCASSLATGVGETQYFGPGTRLLVL.

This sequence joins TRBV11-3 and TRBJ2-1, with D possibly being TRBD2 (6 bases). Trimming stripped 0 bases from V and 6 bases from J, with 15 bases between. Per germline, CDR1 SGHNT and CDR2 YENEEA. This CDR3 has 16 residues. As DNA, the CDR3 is TGTGCCAGCAGCTTAGATGCGTCCGGACTAACCAATGAGCAGTTCTTC. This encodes CASSLDASGLTNEQFF.

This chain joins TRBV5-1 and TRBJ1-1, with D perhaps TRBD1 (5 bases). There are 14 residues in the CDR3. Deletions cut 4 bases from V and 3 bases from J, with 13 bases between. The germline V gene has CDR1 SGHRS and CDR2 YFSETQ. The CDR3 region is CASSKVQGDTEAFF. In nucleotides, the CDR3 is TGCGCCAGCAGCAAAGTCCAGGGCGACACTGAAGCTTTCTTT.

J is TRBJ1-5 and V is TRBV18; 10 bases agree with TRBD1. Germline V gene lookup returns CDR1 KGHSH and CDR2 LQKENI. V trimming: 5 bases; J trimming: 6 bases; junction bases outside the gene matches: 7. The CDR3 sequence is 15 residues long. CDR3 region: CASSERTGGGQPQHF. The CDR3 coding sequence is TGTGCCAGCTCAGAAAGGACAGGGGGGGGTCAGCCCCAGCATTTT.

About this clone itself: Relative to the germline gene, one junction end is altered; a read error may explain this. CDR3: CASSEAEIEAAWWF. CDR3 sequence (DNA): TGTGCCAGCAGTGAAGCCGAGATTGAGGCCGCCTGGTGGTTC. V usage is TRBV6-1 and J usage is TRBJ2-4, with D unresolved. This CDR3 has 14 residues. Germline CDR1 reads MNHNS; CDR2 reads SASEGT.

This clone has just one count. DNA of the CDR3: TGTGCCAGCAGCGCCCCAACGGGGGGAGGTGAAAAACTGTTTTTT. As protein: CASSAPTGGGEKLFF. This chain connects TRBV9 to TRBJ1-4; maybe TRBD1 (5 bases). CDR3 length: 15 amino acids. Germline loops: CDR1 SGDLS, CDR2 YYNGEE. With 3 bases removed from V and 7 bases from J, the gap between germline ends came to 16 bases.

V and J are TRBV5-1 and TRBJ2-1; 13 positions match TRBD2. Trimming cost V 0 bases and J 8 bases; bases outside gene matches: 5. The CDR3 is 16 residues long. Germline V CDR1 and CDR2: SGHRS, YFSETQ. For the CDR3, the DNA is TGCGCCAGCAGCTTGGCTCCGGGACTAGCGGGATATGAGCAGTTCTTC. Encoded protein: CASSLAPGLAGYEQFF.

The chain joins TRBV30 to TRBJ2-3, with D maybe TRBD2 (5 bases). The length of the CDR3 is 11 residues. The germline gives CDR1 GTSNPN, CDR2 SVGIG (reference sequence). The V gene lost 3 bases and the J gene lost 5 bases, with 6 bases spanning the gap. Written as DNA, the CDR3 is TGTGCCTGGAGGGGGAGAGATACGCAGTATTTT. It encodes CAWRGRDTQYF.